A selection of T cell receptor beta chains follows, all from one sample in a study of T cells in Graves' hyperthyroidism and ophthalmopathy. TCRdb re-called the multiplex PCR reads with MiXCR, one entry per CDR3 protein. The data contain approximately 590,000 distinct CDR3 sequences, around a sixth of them singletons. Source material: blood. These TCRs come from a woman aged 25 to 39 with Graves' hyperthyroidism. Both conserved end residues are part of each CDR3. Each record gives: J gene, V gene, D gene, clone size, CDR3 length, CDR3 DNA, CDR3 protein. D genes are given only for firm matches. Not all rows give a size; the values are once, few, many and, for expanded clones, a class.

TRBJ2-4 TRBV5-1 TRBD2 - 14 TGCGCCAACAGCCCAAGCGGGGCTAAAAACATTCAGTACTTC CANSPSGAKNIQYF
TRBJ2-2 TRBV6-5 TRBD2 - 20 TGTGCCAGCAGTTACTCCAGGACCGGGACTAGCGGGAAGAACACCGGGGAGCTGTTTTTT CASSYSRTGTSGKNTGELFF
TRBJ2-3 TRBV10-3 TRBD2 - 14 TGTGCCATCAGTGCGGGACTAATCACAGATACGCAGTATTTT CAISAGLITDTQYF
TRBJ2-3 TRBV29-1 TRBD1 many 17 TGCAGCGCCCCGGACAGGGGGCAATCCCTTAGCACAGATACGCAGTATTTT CSAPDRGQSLSTDTQYF
TRBJ1-1 TRBV5-1 - many 16 TGCGCCAGCAGCTTGGGTTCAGCGAACGTTAACACTGAAGCTTTCTTT CASSLGSANVNTEAFF
TRBJ1-5 TRBV28 TRBD1 many 18 TGTGCCAGCAGTTTTCAGGGACAGGGAATCTTTGGCAATCAGCCCCAGCATTTT CASSFQGQGIFGNQPQHF
TRBJ2-7 TRBV3-1 TRBD2 - 17 TGTGCCAGCAGCCAAGTACTAGCTTTTGGACTAGCCTACGAGCAGTACTTC CASSQVLAFGLAYEQYF
TRBJ2-2 TRBV10-3 - - 14 TGTGCCATTTCCAGGGAAGAGGCCACCGGGGAGCTGTTTTTT CAISREEATGELFF
TRBJ2-7 TRBV20-1 - many 14 TGCAGTGCTAGAGATCCGGACAACCACTACGAGCAGTACTTC CSARDPDNHYEQYF
TRBJ2-2 TRBV6-5 TRBD1 many 16 TGTGCCAGCAGTTACAACCCAGGGGGCAACACCGGGGAGCTGTTTTTT CASSYNPGGNTGELFF
TRBJ2-1 TRBV20-1 TRBD2 - 16 TGCAGTGGGATACCGGGACTAGCGATTTCGGTCGATGAGCAGTTCTTC CSGIPGLAISVDEQFF
TRBJ2-5 TRBV2 - many 12 TGTGCCAGCAGTTACGACAGGGAGACCCAGTACTTC CASSYDRETQYF
TRBJ2-3 TRBV2 - many 15 TGTGCCACTCAGATGGGCCGCGGGGCCACAGATACGCAGTATTTT CATQMGRGATDTQYF
TRBJ2-7 TRBV7-9 TRBD1 many 13 TGTGCCAGCGGTCCCGGGACAGTCTTCGAGCAGTACTTC CASGPGTVFEQYF
TRBJ1-1 TRBV29-1 - - 10 TGCAGCGTTAGTAACCGTGAAGCTTTCTTT CSVSNREAFF
TRBJ2-7 TRBV6-1 - - 15 TGTGCCAGCAGTGAAGTCAGGGGCCACTCCTACGAGCAGTACTTC CASSEVRGHSYEQYF
TRBJ2-2 TRBV9 - - 14 TGTGCCAGCAGCGACGGCATCGAAGGCGGGGAGCTGTTTTTT CASSDGIEGGELFF
TRBJ1-1 TRBV7-3 - few 14 TGTGCCAGCAGGTCGACACCGGCGGACACTGAAGCTTTCTTT CASRSTPADTEAFF
TRBJ2-1 TRBV11-2 TRBD2 - 16 TGTGCCAGCAGGGGTTTCCTAGCGGGCCCCAATGGGGAGCAGTTCTTC CASRGFLAGPNGEQFF
TRBJ2-5 TRBV18 TRBD1 - 14 TGTGCCAGCTCACCAGGACAGGCTCGAGAGACCCAGTACTTC CASSPGQARETQYF
TRBJ2-1 TRBV6-1 - many 11 TGTGCCAGCATCCCCTGGGGTGAGCAGTTCTTC CASIPWGEQFF
TRBJ2-7 TRBV6-1 TRBD2 many 14 TGTGCCAGCAGGTACGGCGGGAGACCTCGCGAGCAGTACTTC CASRYGGRPREQYF
TRBJ2-7 TRBV3-1 - many 13 TGTGCCACGACACCGAGGGGGAGGTACGAGCAGTACTTC CATTPRGRYEQYF
TRBJ2-7 TRBV7-9 - many 15 TGTGCCAGCAGCTTAGCGGGAGCCCCATCCTACGAGCAGTACTTC CASSLAGAPSYEQYF
TRBJ1-6 TRBV11-2 - - 17 TGTGCCAGCAGTTCCCGACCCTTGAGCTCCTATAATTCACCCCTCCACTTT CASSSRPLSSYNSPLHF
TRBJ2-1 TRBV4-1 - few 13 TGCGCCAGCAGCCCGCCTTTCCCGGTGGGGGTGTTCTTC CASSPPFPVGVFF